The entry below gives a single TCR beta chain sequence along with its context. These data originate in a study of blood T cell repertoires in COVID-19. Study information: Spain, Italy and the United States supplied samples that represented acute and convalescent COVID-19.

Study processing details: Amplified reference gene primers provided the basis for estimating nucleated cell counts. The protocol was immunoSEQ multiplex PCR, while the TCRdb copy is restricted to in-frame clones and leaves out a portion. V and J calls and clone size are given by that table; D and trimming were obtained from the DNA. This sample has 190,000 or so clones, with approximately 86% found just once. Germline-derived CDR1 and CDR2 are SEHNR and FQNEAQ (reference sequence). The length of the CDR3 is 14 residues. The V and J ends lost 0 bases and 7 bases respectively, with 10 bases between them. In terms of age and location, participants ranged from roughly 18 to 100 years and lived in under 30 US areas.

The material sequenced was PBMCs or T cells enriched from blood (not recorded which). The clonotype comes from a woman under 40 who had been exposed to COVID-19. The chain combines TRBV7-9 with TRBJ2-1, with a tentative D call TRBD2 (7 bases). The CDR3 DNA is TGTGCCAGCAGCTTAGCGGGGGGGCAAAATGAGCAGTTCTTC. Protein: CASSLAGGQNEQFF.